The clone carrying this T cell receptor (beta chain) has ten or more counts. Its antigen remains unknown. Germline V gene data show CDR1 as SGHVS and CDR2 as FQNEAQ. The CDR3 is 14 residues long. Trimming cost V 5 bases and J 3 bases; bases outside gene matches: 5. A single record per CDR3 protein comes from TCRdb applying MiXCR to the 5' RACE reads. Here the sample spans a few hundred thousand distinct CDR3 sequences, 14% being singletons. The source of the sample is a study of T-cell memory formation after mild COVID-19. Study-wide results and limits: Prior to infection, memory already included some responding clones, suggesting cross-reactive memory joined.

The chain is built from TRBV7-8 and TRBJ2-5, with TRBD2 identical over 8 bases. The clonotype originates from a man aged 18 to 30 who had mild COVID-19 (a few samples of this study predate the infection). Cell type and time point are not known. Source material: PBMCs or a T cell subset sorted from them (not recorded which). The CDR3 region has the DNA TGTGCCAGCAGCCTCTCGACTAGCGAAGAGACCCAGTACTTC. Translating it yields CASSLSTSEETQYF. The full variable domain, with the rest looked up from reference TRBV7-8 and TRBJ2-5, is GAGVSQSPRYKVAKRGQDVALRCDPISGHVSLFWYQQALGQGPEFLTYFQNEAQLDKSGLPSDRFFAERPEGSVSTLKIQRTQQEDSAVYLCASSLSTSEETQYFGPGTRLLVL.